These 29 T cell receptor beta chains came from one sample sequenced in a study of blood T cell repertoires in COVID-19. Here immunoSEQ multiplex PCR was the method, and the copy in TCRdb shows in-frame clones only, minus some. The sample lists a few hundred thousand clones; about 83% were seen once. The sequenced material came from PBMCs or T cells enriched from blood (not recorded which). All receptors come from a woman between 50 and 59 years old who had recovered from COVID-19.

The chain recombines TRBV19 with TRBJ2-2, with D possibly being TRBD2 (6 bases). The CDR3 spans 15 residues. The germline gives CDR1 LNHDA, CDR2 SQIVND (reference sequence). Deletions cut 0 bases from V and 7 bases from J, with 12 bases between. CDR3 sequence (DNA): TGTGCCAGTAGTATAGATAGTGGAGGGTTCGGGGAGCTGTTTTTT. It encodes CASSIDSGGFGELFF.

A single count supports this clone. The genes are TRBV18 and TRBJ1-5; a possible D gene is TRBD1 (5 bases). The CDR3 extends over 14 amino acids. Germline assignment: CDR1 KGHSH and CDR2 LQKENI. V was cut by 6 bases and J by 4 bases, with 13 bases left in between. The CDR3 DNA reads TGTGCCAGCTCCGCTCAGGGTAGTAATCAGCCCCAGCATTTT. Amino acids: CASSAQGSNQPQHF. Combining the CDR3 with reference TRBV18 and TRBJ1-5 gives the whole variable domain NAGVMQNPRHLVRRRGQEARLRCSPMKGHSHVYWYRQLPEEGLKFMVYLQKENIIDESGMPKERFSAEFPKEGPSILRIQQVVRGDSAAYFCASSAQGSNQPQHFGDGTRLSIL.

The chain uses TRBV9 and TRBJ2-3, with D hard to call. Germline loops: CDR1 SGDLS, CDR2 YYNGEE. This CDR3 spans 13 amino acids. V was clipped by 0 bases and J by 4 bases, with 6 bases between them. CDR3 nucleotides: TGTGCCAGCAGCGTAGGTGCGGCAGATACGCAGTATTTT. Translating gives CASSVGAADTQYF.

For the CDR3, the DNA is TGCGCCAGCAGCCAGGACGGACAGTTTGGAAACACCATATATTTT. Protein product: CASSQDGQFGNTIYF. The chain has TRBV4-1 and TRBJ1-3, with TRBD1 as a possible D gene (6 bases). The CDR3 covers 15 residues. Germline assignment: CDR1 MGHRA and CDR2 YSYEKL. Trimming removed 3 bases from V and 3 bases from J, with 12 bases in between.

The chain links TRBV7-2 to TRBJ2-2, with a possible D match to TRBD1 (5 bases). The CDR3 is 15 residues long. The V gene lost 2 bases and the J gene lost 4 bases, with 11 bases spanning the gap. Germline values: CDR1 SGHTA, CDR2 FQGNSA. The CDR3 protein is CASSLKGPVTGELFF. The CDR3 bases are TGTGCCAGCAGCTTAAAGGGGCCGGTCACCGGGGAGCTGTTTTTT. The full variable domain, its missing parts supplied by reference TRBV7-2 and TRBJ2-2, is GAGVSQSPSNKVTEKGKDVELRCDPISGHTALYWYRQSLGQGLEFLIYFQGNSAPDKSGLPSDRFSAERTGGSVSTLTIQRTQQEDSAVYLCASSLKGPVTGELFFGEGSRLTVL.

The sample holds one count of this clone. V usage is TRBV3-1 (or the pseudogene TRBV3-2) and J usage is TRBJ1-6; D call uncertain. The CDR3 has 13 amino acids. V dropped 0 bases and J dropped 9 bases, with 6 bases sitting between them. CDR1 and CDR2 (germline): LGHDT, YNNKEL (reference sequence). The CDR3 coding sequence is TGTGCCAGCAGCCAAGATGGCAGTTCACCCCTCCACTTT. Its protein is CASSQDGSSPLHF.

The V and J genes are TRBV5-8 and TRBJ2-7, with TRBD1 as a possible D gene (6 bases). This CDR3 is 14 amino acids long. Germline lookup yields CDR1 SGHTS and CDR2 YDEGEE. V lost 4 bases and J lost 1, with 12 bases in between. The CDR3 DNA is TGTGCCAGCAGCGATTTAGGACAGTCCTACGAGCAGTACTTC. It encodes CASSDLGQSYEQYF. Complete variable domain (other parts from reference TRBV5-8 and TRBJ2-7): EAGVTQSPTHLIKTRGQQATLRCSPISGHTSVYWYQQALGLGLQFLLWYDEGEERNRGNFPPRFSGRQFPNYSSELNVNALELEDSALYLCASSDLGQSYEQYFGPGTRLTVT.

This chain uses TRBV15 with TRBJ2-7, with TRBD2 matching 8 bases. Germline assignment: CDR1 LNHNV and CDR2 YYDKDF (reference sequence). J gave up 5 bases and V 0 bases, and 3 bases lay outside the gene matches. The CDR3 covers 14 residues. CDR3 bases: TGTGCCACCAGCAGAGAGCGGGGGGTCGACGAGCAGTACTTC. Amino acid sequence: CATSRERGVDEQYF.

V gene TRBV7-9 combines with J gene TRBJ1-1; 8 nucleotides align to TRBD1. Trimming cost V 1 base and J 2 bases; bases outside gene matches: 6. Germline CDR1 is SEHNR and CDR2 is FQNEAQ (reference sequence). CDR3 size: 16 residues. The CDR3: CASSLVGQGPNTEAFF. The CDR3 DNA reads TGTGCCAGCAGCTTAGTCGGACAGGGACCCAACACTGAAGCTTTCTTT.

The chain couples TRBV28 to TRBJ1-5, with D tentatively TRBD1 (6 bases). The CDR3 is made up of 12 amino acids. Trimming removed 8 bases from V and 9 bases from J, with 14 bases in between. From germline, CDR1 is MDHEN and CDR2 SYDVKM. CDR3 coding DNA: TGTGCCAGCTACAGGGTAGGTTTGCCCCAGCATTTT. It specifies CASYRVGLPQHF.

This chain uses TRBV5-4 with TRBJ2-3, with TRBD2 matching 9 bases. The junction had 12 bases not matched to a gene; V was cut back by 4 bases and J by 3 bases. There are 17 residues in the CDR3. From germline, CDR1 is SGHNT and CDR2 YYREEE (reference sequence). The chain's CDR3 is CASSIRGTSLKTDTQYF. CDR3 nucleotide sequence: TGTGCCAGCAGCATTAGGGGGACTAGCCTTAAGACAGATACGCAGTATTTT.

The chain joins TRBV10-3 to TRBJ1-2, with no clear D. Per the germline V gene, CDR1 is ENHRY and CDR2 is SYGVKD. This CDR3 has 14 residues. The V and J ends lost 3 bases and 0 bases respectively, with 8 bases between them. CDR3 nucleotides: TGTGCCATCAGTGACCTACCTTCTAACTATGGCTACACCTTC. It codes for CAISDLPSNYGYTF.

The CDR3 DNA reads as TGCGCCAGCAGCTTGGTCCTAGCGGACCACGAGCAGTACTTC. Its translation: CASSLVLADHEQYF. The chain carries TRBV5-1 and TRBJ2-7; TRBD2 matches 7 bases. This CDR3 spans 14 amino acids. Germline CDR1 SGHRS, CDR2 YFSETQ. V was clipped by 0 bases and J by 5 bases; unmatched bases: 5.

This clone was recorded a few times. V gene TRBV28 combines with J gene TRBJ1-2; D not certain. Trimming removed 7 bases at V and 8 bases at J, with 20 bases between. CDR3 size: 14 residues. Germline V gene data show CDR1 as MDHEN and CDR2 as SYDVKM. CDR3 sequence reads: CASTEMYSTKGYTF. The CDR3 DNA is TGTGCCAGCACTGAAATGTACAGCACCAAGGGCTACACCTTC.

V is TRBV27 and J is TRBJ1-6; 8 bases are shared with TRBD1. The V and J ends lost 4 bases and 10 bases, in that order; junction bases with no gene match: 6. The length of the CDR3 is 14 residues. Germline values: CDR1 MNHEY, CDR2 SMNVEV (reference sequence). DNA for the CDR3: TGTGCCAGCAGTTCCGACAGGGGCCGCTCACCCCTCCACTTT. Protein product: CASSSDRGRSPLHF.

The chain employs TRBV28 and TRBJ1-1; D uncertain. This CDR3 region has 15 residues. Deletions cut 2 bases from V and 1 base from J, with 11 bases between. The germline gives CDR1 MDHEN, CDR2 SYDVKM. The CDR3 is CASSLVSGSNTEAFF. The CDR3 nucleotides read TGTGCCAGCAGTTTAGTATCGGGGTCGAACACTGAAGCTTTCTTT.

This clone was detected only a few times. In DNA, the CDR3 is TGTGCCAGCAGCCAATTTACACCGGGACAGAGATCCACAGATACGCAGTATTTT. It specifies CASSQFTPGQRSTDTQYF. The rearrangement joins TRBV3-1 (or the pseudogene TRBV3-2) to TRBJ2-3; 7 positions agree with TRBD1. The CDR3 totals 18 residues. Germline V gene data show CDR1 as LGHDT and CDR2 as YNNKEL (reference sequence). J was trimmed by 2 bases and V by 2 bases; bases with no gene match: 13.

J is TRBJ1-6 and V is TRBV6-1; D possibly corresponds to TRBD1 (5 bases). CDR3 size: 16 residues. The V and J ends lost 1 base and 7 bases respectively, with 14 bases between them. The germline gives CDR1 MNHNS, CDR2 SASEGT. CDR3 nucleotides: TGTGCCAGCAGTGAAGGGGGCGGGACGGGAAATTCACCCCTCCACTTT. Translated: CASSEGGGTGNSPLHF.

The J gene is TRBJ2-1, the V gene TRBV10-3; 9 positions match TRBD1. There are 14 residues in the CDR3. CDR1 and CDR2 from the germline V gene are ENHRY and SYGVKD. The V gene end was trimmed by 10 bases and the J gene end by 5 bases; junction bases not matched to a gene: 9. The CDR3 region is CATQGQGVDNEQFF. CDR3 coding DNA: TGTGCCACCCAGGGACAGGGAGTCGACAATGAGCAGTTCTTC.

The chain employs TRBV28 and TRBJ1-2; D may be TRBD1 (6 bases). Germline V lookup: CDR1 MDHEN, CDR2 SYDVKM. CDR3 size: 14 residues. V was trimmed by 8 bases and J by 7 bases, leaving 20 bases between them. The CDR3 DNA sequence: TGTGCCAGCGGTCTGAGTTGGCAGGGGATTGGCTACACCTTC. Protein: CASGLSWQGIGYTF.

The rearrangement links TRBV19 to TRBJ1-3; TRBD1 agrees at 10 bases. With 5 bases clipped from V and 2 bases from J, the junction kept 12 bases outside the gene matches. Germline values: CDR1 LNHDA, CDR2 SQIVND (reference sequence). The CDR3 contains 18 residues. The CDR3 DNA is TGTGCCAGTAGTCGGCTCCGGGACAGGGGCATTCCTGGAAACACCATATATTTT. This codes for CASSRLRDRGIPGNTIYF.

The rearrangement uses TRBV7-2 and TRBJ1-4; possibly TRBD1 for D (5 bases). The CDR3 is 19 residues long. Trimming stripped 5 bases from V and 0 bases from J, with 22 bases between. CDR1 and CDR2 (germline): SGHTA, FQGNSA. The CDR3 sequence is CASSDQDNTMIATNEKLFF. The CDR3 DNA is TGTGCCAGCAGCGACCAGGACAACACCATGATTGCAACTAATGAAAAACTGTTTTTT.

This chain uses TRBV5-1 with TRBJ2-5; 11 bases are a match to TRBD1. V gave up 4 bases and J gave up 4 bases; unmatched junction bases: 15. Per germline, CDR1 SGHRS and CDR2 YFSETQ. CDR3 size: 18 residues. CDR3: CASSLGTGGRLFGETQYF. The CDR3 region has the DNA TGCGCCAGCAGCCTTGGGACAGGGGGTCGTCTCTTCGGAGAGACCCAGTACTTC. The full variable domain, rest sourced from reference TRBV5-1 and TRBJ2-5, is KAGVTQTPRYLIKTRGQQVTLSCSPISGHRSVSWYQQTPGQGLQFLFEYFSETQRNKGNFPGRFSGRQFSNSRSEMNVSTLELGDSALYLCASSLGTGGRLFGETQYFGPGTRLLVL.

The chain uses TRBV2 and TRBJ1-1, with a weak D call TRBD1 (5 bases). The CDR3 has 13 residues. The germline V gene has CDR1 SNHLY and CDR2 FYNNEI. Between the trimmed V and J ends, which lost 5 bases and 6 bases, there was a span of 13 bases. The CDR3 sequence is CASSSTGAPEAFF. The CDR3, as DNA: TGTGCCAGCAGTTCTACAGGTGCCCCTGAAGCTTTCTTT.

The chain recombines TRBV19 with TRBJ1-5; 7 bases map to TRBD1. CDR1 is LNHDA, CDR2 SQIVND, per germline (reference sequence). The CDR3 has 15 residues. V dropped 1 base and J dropped 5; count of bases not matched to a gene: 5. The CDR3 loop reads CASSIVGGQYQPQHF. The CDR3 bases are TGTGCCAGTAGTATAGTCGGGGGACAGTATCAGCCCCAGCATTTT.

There are a few counts of this clone. The chain uses TRBV7-8 and TRBJ1-2; 7 positions agree with TRBD1. The CDR3 consists of 15 residues. The germline V gene has CDR1 SGHVS and CDR2 FQNEAQ. Trimming cost V 5 bases and J 0 bases; bases outside gene matches: 6. The CDR3, as DNA: TGTGCCAGCAGCAGCCGGACAGGACCTAACTATGGCTACACCTTC. Amino acid sequence: CASSSRTGPNYGYTF.

This chain links TRBV5-1 with TRBJ1-4; unclear D gene. With 0 bases removed from V and 4 bases from J, the gap between germline ends came to 10 bases. CDR1 is SGHRS, CDR2 YFSETQ, per germline. CDR3 length: 15 amino acids. The CDR3 loop reads CASSLAAERNEKLFF. The CDR3 bases are TGCGCCAGCAGCTTGGCCGCGGAACGTAATGAAAAACTGTTTTTT. The complete variable domain, with remaining parts taken from reference TRBV5-1 and TRBJ1-4, reads KAGVTQTPRYLIKTRGQQVTLSCSPISGHRSVSWYQQTPGQGLQFLFEYFSETQRNKGNFPGRFSGRQFSNSRSEMNVSTLELGDSALYLCASSLAAERNEKLFFGSGTQLSVL.

The V call is TRBV19, the J call TRBJ2-1; 8 bases line up with TRBD2. Germline V gene sequence: CDR1 LNHDA, CDR2 SQIVND (reference sequence). The CDR3 length is 16 residues. The ends lost 2 bases at V and 6 bases at J; junction bases unmatched: 9. CDR3 in DNA: TGTGCCAGTAGTATACCGTTACGGGGGGGCCTCAATGAGCAGTTCTTC. It yields the protein CASSIPLRGGLNEQFF.

This chain uses TRBV4-2 with TRBJ2-1, with D possibly being TRBD1 (6 bases). The CDR3 extends over 15 amino acids. CDR1 LGHNA and CDR2 YNFKEQ come from the germline V gene. Trimming shortened V by 4 bases and J by 4 bases, and 14 bases separated the two germline ends. This CDR3 reads CASSRNGDIYNEQFF. CDR3 DNA: TGTGCCAGCAGCCGGAATGGGGACATTTACAATGAGCAGTTCTTC.